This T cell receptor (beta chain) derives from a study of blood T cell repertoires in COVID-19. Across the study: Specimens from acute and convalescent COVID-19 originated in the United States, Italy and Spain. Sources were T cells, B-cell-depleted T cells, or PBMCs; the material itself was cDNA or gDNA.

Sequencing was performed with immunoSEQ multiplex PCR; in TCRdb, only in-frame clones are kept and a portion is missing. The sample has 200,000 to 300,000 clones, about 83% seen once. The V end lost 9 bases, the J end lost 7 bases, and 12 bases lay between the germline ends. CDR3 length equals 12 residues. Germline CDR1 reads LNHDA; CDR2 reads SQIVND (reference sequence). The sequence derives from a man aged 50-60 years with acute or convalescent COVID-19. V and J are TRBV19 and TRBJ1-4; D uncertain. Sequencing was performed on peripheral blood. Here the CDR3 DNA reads TGTGCCAGCACCCTCCGGGGTGAAAAACTGTTTTTT. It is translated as CASTLRGEKLFF. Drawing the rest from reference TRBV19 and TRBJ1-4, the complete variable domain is DGGITQSPKYLFRKEGQNVTLSCEQNLNHDAMYWYRQDPGQGLRLIYYSQIVNDFQKGDIAEGYSVSREKKESFPLTVTSAQKNPTAFYLCASTLRGEKLFFGSGTQLSVL.